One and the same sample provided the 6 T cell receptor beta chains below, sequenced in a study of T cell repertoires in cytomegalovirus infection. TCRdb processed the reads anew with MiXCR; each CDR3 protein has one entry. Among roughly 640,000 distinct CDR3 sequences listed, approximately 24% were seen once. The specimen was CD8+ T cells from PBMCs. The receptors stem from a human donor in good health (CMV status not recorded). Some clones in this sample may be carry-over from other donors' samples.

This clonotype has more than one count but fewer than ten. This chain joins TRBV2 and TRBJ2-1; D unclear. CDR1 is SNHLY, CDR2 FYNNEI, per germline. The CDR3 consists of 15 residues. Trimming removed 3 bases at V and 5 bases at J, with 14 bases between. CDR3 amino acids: CASSEAGRYHNEQFF. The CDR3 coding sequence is TGTGCCAGCAGTGAGGCAGGAAGGTACCACAATGAGCAGTTCTTC.

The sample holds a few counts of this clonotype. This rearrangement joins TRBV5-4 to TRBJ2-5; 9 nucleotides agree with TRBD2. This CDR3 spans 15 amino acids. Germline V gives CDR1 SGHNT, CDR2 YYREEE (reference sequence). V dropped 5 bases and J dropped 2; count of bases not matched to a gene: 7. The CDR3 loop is CASSHSGGTQETQYF. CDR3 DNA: TGTGCCAGCAGTCATAGCGGGGGAACGCAAGAGACCCAGTACTTC.

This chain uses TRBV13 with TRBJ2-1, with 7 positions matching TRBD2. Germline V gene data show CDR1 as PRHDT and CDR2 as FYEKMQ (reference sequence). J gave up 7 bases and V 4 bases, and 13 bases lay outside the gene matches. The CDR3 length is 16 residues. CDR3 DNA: TGTGCCAGCAGCTCCGGGGGGTCGATACGGAGGAATGAGCAGTTCTTC. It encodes CASSSGGSIRRNEQFF.

The CDR3 DNA is TGTGCCAGCAGCTTATCGGGACAGGGAAGGCCTGAAGCTTTCTTT. The encoded protein is CASSLSGQGRPEAFF. The J gene is TRBJ1-1, the V gene TRBV7-2; 9 bases line up with TRBD1. V lost 2 bases and J lost 6; bases outside the gene matches: 7. Germline values: CDR1 SGHTA, CDR2 FQGNSA. The CDR3 is 15 amino acids.

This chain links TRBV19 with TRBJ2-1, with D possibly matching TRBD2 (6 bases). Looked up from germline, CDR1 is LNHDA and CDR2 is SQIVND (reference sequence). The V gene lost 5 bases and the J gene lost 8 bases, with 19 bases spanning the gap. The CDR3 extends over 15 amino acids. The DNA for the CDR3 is TGTGCCAGTAGTGTAGCGGAACCGGGGTCTGATGAGCAGTTCTTC. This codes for CASSVAEPGSDEQFF.

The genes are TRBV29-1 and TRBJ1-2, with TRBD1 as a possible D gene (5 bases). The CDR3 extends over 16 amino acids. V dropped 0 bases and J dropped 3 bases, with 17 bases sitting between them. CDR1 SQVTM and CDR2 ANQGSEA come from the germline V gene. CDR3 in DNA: TGCAGCGTTGAAGACGGGGGACCCCTGGAGGACTATGGCTACACCTTC. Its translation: CSVEDGGPLEDYGYTF. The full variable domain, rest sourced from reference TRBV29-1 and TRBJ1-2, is SAVISQKPSRDICQRGTSLTIQCQVDSQVTMMFWYRQQPGQSLTLIATANQGSEATYESGFVIDKFPISRPNLTFSTLTVSNMSPEDSSIYLCSVEDGGPLEDYGYTFGSGTRLTVV.